Listed here is a single T cell receptor beta chain. As yet, its antigen is unknown. These data are taken from a study of cytotoxic CD8 clonotypes in ibrutinib-treated CLL. A 1 in 200,000 to 1 in 1 million T cell depth was the sequencing target. Some clones are missing from TCRdb's copy, which holds only in-frame ones; the method was immunoSEQ multiplex PCR. The data hold approximately 33,000 clones, with 69% observed a single time. Study-level points and caveats: Public clonotypes (which were uncommon) either contracted or remained stable on treatment.

The source of this sequence is a human donor with chronic lymphocytic leukemia. The sequencing here drew on PBMCs, taken before ibrutinib treatment.

The CDR3 loop reads CAWSGLYSNQPQHF. The CDR3 DNA sequence: TGTGCCTGGAGTGGGCTGTATAGCAATCAGCCCCAGCATTTT. The rearrangement links TRBV30 to TRBJ1-5; D remains unclear. The CDR3 is 14 residues long. From germline, CDR1 is GTSNPN and CDR2 SVGIG (reference sequence). Deletions cut 1 base from V and 0 bases from J, with 7 bases between.